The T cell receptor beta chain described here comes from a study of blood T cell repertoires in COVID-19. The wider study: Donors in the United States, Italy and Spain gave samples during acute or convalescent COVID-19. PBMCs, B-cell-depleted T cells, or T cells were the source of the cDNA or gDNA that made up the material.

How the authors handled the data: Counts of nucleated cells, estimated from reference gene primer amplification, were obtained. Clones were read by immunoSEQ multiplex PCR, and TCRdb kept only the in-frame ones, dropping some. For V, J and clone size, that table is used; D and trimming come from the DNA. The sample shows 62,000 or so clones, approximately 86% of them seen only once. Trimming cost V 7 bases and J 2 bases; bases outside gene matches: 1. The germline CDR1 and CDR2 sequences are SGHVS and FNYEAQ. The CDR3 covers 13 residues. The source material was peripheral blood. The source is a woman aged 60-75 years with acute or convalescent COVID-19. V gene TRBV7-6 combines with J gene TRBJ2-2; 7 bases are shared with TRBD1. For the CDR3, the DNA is TGTGCCAGCAACAGGGGAAACACCGGGGAGCTGTTTTTT. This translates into CASNRGNTGELFF.